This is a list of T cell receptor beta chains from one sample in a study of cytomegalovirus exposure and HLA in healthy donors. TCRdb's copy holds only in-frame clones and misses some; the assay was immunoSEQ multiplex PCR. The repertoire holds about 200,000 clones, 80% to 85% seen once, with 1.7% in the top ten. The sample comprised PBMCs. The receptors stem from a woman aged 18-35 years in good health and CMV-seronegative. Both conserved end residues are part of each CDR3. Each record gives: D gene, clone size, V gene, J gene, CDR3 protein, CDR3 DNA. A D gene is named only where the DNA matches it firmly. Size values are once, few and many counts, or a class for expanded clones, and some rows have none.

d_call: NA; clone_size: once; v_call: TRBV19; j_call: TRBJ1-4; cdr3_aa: CASIPRARTNEKLFF; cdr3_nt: TGTGCCAGTATACCGAGGGCGAGGACTAATGAAAAACTGTTTTTT
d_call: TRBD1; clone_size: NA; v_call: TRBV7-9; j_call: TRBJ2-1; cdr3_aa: CASSLWTGIYNEQFF; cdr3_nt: TGTGCCAGCAGCTTATGGACAGGGATATACAATGAGCAGTTCTTC
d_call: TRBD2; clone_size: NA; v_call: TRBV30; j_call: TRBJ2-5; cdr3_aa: CAWSRAGDIQETQYF; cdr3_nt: TGTGCCTGGTCCAGAGCGGGAGACATCCAAGAGACCCAGTACTTC
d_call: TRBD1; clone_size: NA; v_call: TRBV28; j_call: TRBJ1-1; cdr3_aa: CASRDRKWNSDTEAFF; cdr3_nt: TGTGCCAGCAGGGACAGGAAATGGAATTCGGACACTGAAGCTTTCTTT
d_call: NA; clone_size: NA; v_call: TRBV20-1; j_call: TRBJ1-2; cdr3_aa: CSGQILEGYTF; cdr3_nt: TGCAGTGGACAGATCCTTGAGGGCTACACCTTC
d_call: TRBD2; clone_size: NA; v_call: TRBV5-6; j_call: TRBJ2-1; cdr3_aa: CASSGGLADLSYNEQFF; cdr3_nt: TGTGCCAGCAGCGGGGGACTAGCGGACCTCTCCTACAATGAGCAGTTCTTC
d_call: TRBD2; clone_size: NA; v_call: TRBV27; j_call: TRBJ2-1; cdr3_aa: CASSILRTSGYNEQFF; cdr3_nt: TGTGCCAGCAGCATTCTTAGGACTAGCGGGTACAATGAGCAGTTCTTC
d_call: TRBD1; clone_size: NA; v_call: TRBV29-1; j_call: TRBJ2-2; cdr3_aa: CSAGGSANTGELFF; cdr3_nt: TGCAGCGCAGGGGGCTCCGCGAACACCGGGGAGCTGTTTTTT
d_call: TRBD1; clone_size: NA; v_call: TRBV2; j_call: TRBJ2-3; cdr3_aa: CASSPRTGTMDTQYF; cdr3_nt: TGTGCCAGCAGCCCTCGGACAGGGACAATGGATACGCAGTATTTT
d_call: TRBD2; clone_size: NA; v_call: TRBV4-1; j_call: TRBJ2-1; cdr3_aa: CASSQAGTSILSSYNEQFF; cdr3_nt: TGCGCCAGCAGCCAGGCCGGGACTAGCATACTGAGCTCCTACAATGAGCAGTTCTTC
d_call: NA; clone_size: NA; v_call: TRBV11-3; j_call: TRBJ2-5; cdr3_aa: CASSYLEEETQYF; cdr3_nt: TGTGCCAGCAGTTATTTAGAGGAAGAGACCCAGTACTTC
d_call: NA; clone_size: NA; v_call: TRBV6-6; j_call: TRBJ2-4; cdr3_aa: CASGGGLTKNIQYF; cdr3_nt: TGTGCCAGCGGGGGCGGTCTTACCAAAAACATTCAGTACTTC
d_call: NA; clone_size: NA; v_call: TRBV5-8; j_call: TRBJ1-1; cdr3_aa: CASRLQGSRRLNTEAFF; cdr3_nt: TGTGCCAGCAGACTACAGGGTAGCCGAAGGCTGAACACTGAAGCTTTCTTT
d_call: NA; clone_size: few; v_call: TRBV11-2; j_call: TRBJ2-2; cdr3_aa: CASSLNTGELFF; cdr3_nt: TGTGCCAGCAGCCTAAACACCGGGGAGCTGTTTTTT
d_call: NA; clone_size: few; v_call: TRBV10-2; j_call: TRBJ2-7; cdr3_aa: CASTQGGSLYEQYF; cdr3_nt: TGCGCCAGCACCCAAGGAGGGTCCCTCTACGAGCAGTACTTC
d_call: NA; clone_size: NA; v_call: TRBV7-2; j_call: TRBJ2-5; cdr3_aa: CASSAHPRARGQETQYF; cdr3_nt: TGTGCCAGCAGCGCCCACCCGAGGGCAAGGGGGCAAGAGACCCAGTACTTC
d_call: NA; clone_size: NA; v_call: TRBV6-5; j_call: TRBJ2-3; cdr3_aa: CASSYSGGTSTDTQYF; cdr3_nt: TGTGCCAGCAGTTACTCGGGAGGAACGAGCACAGATACGCAGTATTTT
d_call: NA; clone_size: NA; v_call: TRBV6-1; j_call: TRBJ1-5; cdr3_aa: CASSEVRLGVQPQHF; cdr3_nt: TGTGCCAGCAGTGAAGTGAGGCTCGGGGTTCAGCCCCAGCATTTT
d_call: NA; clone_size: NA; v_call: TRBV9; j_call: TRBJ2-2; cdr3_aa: CASSVARGGVGDTGELFF; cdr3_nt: TGTGCCAGCAGCGTAGCGCGGGGCGGGGTGGGGGACACCGGGGAGCTGTTTTTT
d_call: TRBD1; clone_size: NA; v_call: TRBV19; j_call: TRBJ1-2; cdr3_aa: CASSHPGQYGYTF; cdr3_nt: TGTGCCAGTAGTCATCCGGGACAGTATGGCTACACCTTC
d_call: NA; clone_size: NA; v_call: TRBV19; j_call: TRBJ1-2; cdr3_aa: CASSTPPGGYTF; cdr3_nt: TGTGCCAGTAGTACGCCCCCGGGAGGCTACACCTTC
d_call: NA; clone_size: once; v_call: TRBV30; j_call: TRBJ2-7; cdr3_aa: CAWSYQDLTGNEQYF; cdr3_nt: TGTGCCTGGAGCTATCAAGACCTTACGGGTAACGAGCAGTACTTC
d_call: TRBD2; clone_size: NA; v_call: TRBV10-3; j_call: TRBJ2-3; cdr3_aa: CAISESGTSWDTQYF; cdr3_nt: TGTGCCATCAGTGAGTCCGGGACTAGTTGGGATACGCAGTATTTT
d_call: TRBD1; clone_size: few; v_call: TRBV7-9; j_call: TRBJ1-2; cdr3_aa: CSSSLSGGGYTF; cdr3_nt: TGTTCCAGCAGCTTATCAGGGGGAGGCTACACCTTC
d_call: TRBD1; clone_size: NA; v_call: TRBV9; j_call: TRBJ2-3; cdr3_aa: CASSVGTEKTDTQYF; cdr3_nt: TGTGCCAGCAGCGTCGGGACAGAAAAGACAGATACGCAGTATTTT
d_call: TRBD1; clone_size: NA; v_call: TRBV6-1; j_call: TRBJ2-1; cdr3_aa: CASSYQDRGEQFF; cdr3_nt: TGTGCCAGCAGTTATCAAGACAGGGGGGAGCAGTTCTTC
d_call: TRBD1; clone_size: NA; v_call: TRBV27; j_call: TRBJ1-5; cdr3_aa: CASSPRTPTGVYSNQPQHF; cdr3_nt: TGTGCCAGCAGCCCCCGAACGCCTACAGGGGTTTATAGCAATCAGCCCCAGCATTTT
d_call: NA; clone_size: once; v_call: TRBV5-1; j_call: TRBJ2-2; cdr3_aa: CASSVAGTTNTGELFF; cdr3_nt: TGCGCCAGCAGCGTGGCCGGGACAACGAACACCGGGGAGCTGTTTTTT